This T cell receptor beta chain derives from a study of shared clonotypes between healthy human individuals. Study results and caveats: Clonotype sharing across a few donors was observed for about 4.8% of naive CD4 clonotypes. Researchers found naive subsets generally carried larger estimated richness than memory subsets. Even with large depth, rarefaction showed that sorted-subset sequencing was incomplete.

Using immunoSEQ multiplex PCR, the repertoire was profiled, and TCRdb retains in-frame clones only, with some absent. The data show about 700,000 clones, roughly nine tenths seen once. A word on this clone: What it binds is unknown.

CD45RO-negative, CCR7-selected cells formed the naive CD8 fraction, which excluded terminally differentiated effector memory CD45RA+ cells. There are 13 residues in the CDR3. Losses at the gene ends were 8 bases for V and 4 bases for J; bases not matched to a gene: 7. Germline CDR1 and CDR2: MNHEY and SMNVEV (reference sequence). The chain has TRBV27 and TRBJ2-5; 7 nucleotides match TRBD2. The sequenced sample consisted of naive CD8+ T cells sorted from blood. The clonotype originates from a man aged 30-40 years in good health. The CDR3 nucleotides are TGTGCCAGCTCTATTGGGAGGGGAGAGACCCAGTACTTC. As protein: CASSIGRGETQYF.